What follows are 7 T cell receptor beta chains derived from one specimen sequenced in a study of neoadjuvant anti-PD-1 for oral cavity cancer (dated by TCRdb to the early 2020s). The sample's time point label is to be understood as: before neoadjuvant nivolumab. The library came from the immunoSEQ multiplex PCR assay. In TCRdb, the immuneACCESS table is reduced to in-frame sequences with V and J assigned. These tables do not hold every clone; where another copy was compared, an unresolved V gene accounts for under half, and the others remain unexplained. Here the sample has roughly 67,000 clones; about 86% occur a single time. Nearly 3.5% of the sample comes from the top ten. Sequenced material: PBMCs, taken before nivolumab (anti-PD-1) treatment. Every receptor here comes from a person aged 35-79 years with oral cavity squamous cell carcinoma.

This chain links TRBV12-5 with TRBJ1-5; D is possibly TRBD1 (5 bases). V lost 4 bases and J lost 4, with 11 bases in between. The germline V gene encodes CDR1 LGHNT and CDR2 FRNRAP. The CDR3 runs to 14 residues. CDR3 residues: CASGSLGVNQPQHF. The CDR3 DNA reads as TGTGCTAGTGGTTCGTTGGGGGTAAATCAGCCCCAGCATTTT.

The rearrangement joins TRBV11-2 to TRBJ2-2; possible D gene TRBD1, 6 bases. Between the trimmed V and J ends, which lost 6 bases and 2 bases, there was a span of 13 bases. There are 15 residues in the CDR3. Germline V gene lookup returns CDR1 SGHAT and CDR2 FQNNGV. CDR3 in amino acids: CASRTIQGNTGELFF. CDR3 bases: TGTGCCAGCAGGACGATACAGGGAAACACCGGGGAGCTGTTTTTT.

In DNA, the CDR3 is TGTGCCAGCAGTTTTGGTTGGGGAGCTGAAGCTTTCTTT. Protein product: CASSFGWGAEAFF. The chain recombines TRBV28 with TRBJ1-1; D gene ambiguous. The CDR3 loop spans 13 amino acids. The V end was cut by 3 bases, the J end by 6 bases, with 11 bases between. Germline CDR1 MDHEN, CDR2 SYDVKM.

The chain couples TRBV6-1 to TRBJ2-3, with 8 bases lining up with TRBD2. Germline CDR1 reads MNHNS; CDR2 reads SASEGT. The J segment lost 6 bases and the V segment lost 7 bases, leaving 6 bases of the junction unmatched. The CDR3 runs 13 residues. The CDR3 spells CASTRGGLDTQYF. The CDR3 nucleotides are TGTGCCAGCACCCGGGGGGGGCTTGATACGCAGTATTTT.

This chain uses TRBV6-5 with TRBJ1-5; no firm D call. V lost 0 bases and J 7 bases, leaving 7 bases between the germline ends. The germline gives CDR1 MNHEY, CDR2 SVGAGI. The CDR3 is 13 amino acids. The CDR3 sequence is CASSYSERQPQHF. CDR3 bases: TGTGCCAGCAGTTACTCGGAGCGGCAGCCCCAGCATTTT.

This rearrangement joins TRBV27 to TRBJ2-1; possible D gene TRBD1, 6 bases. Germline V lookup: CDR1 MNHEY, CDR2 SMNVEV (reference sequence). V lost 3 bases, J lost 10 bases, and 13 bases lay in between. The CDR3 spans 13 residues. CDR3 in amino acids: CASSFDRPGEQFF. CDR3 coding DNA: TGTGCCAGCAGTTTCGACAGGCCCGGGGAGCAGTTCTTC.

This clone is a singleton in its sample. The chain employs TRBV29-1 and TRBJ2-5; 10 bases match TRBD2. Germline lookup yields CDR1 SQVTM and CDR2 ANQGSEA. The V and J ends lost 0 bases and 4 bases, in that order; junction bases with no gene match: 11. The CDR3 totals 17 residues. CDR3 nucleotides: TGCAGCGTTGAAGAAGGCTTTCTAGCGGGAGTTAGAGAGACCCAGTACTTC. Translating gives CSVEEGFLAGVRETQYF.